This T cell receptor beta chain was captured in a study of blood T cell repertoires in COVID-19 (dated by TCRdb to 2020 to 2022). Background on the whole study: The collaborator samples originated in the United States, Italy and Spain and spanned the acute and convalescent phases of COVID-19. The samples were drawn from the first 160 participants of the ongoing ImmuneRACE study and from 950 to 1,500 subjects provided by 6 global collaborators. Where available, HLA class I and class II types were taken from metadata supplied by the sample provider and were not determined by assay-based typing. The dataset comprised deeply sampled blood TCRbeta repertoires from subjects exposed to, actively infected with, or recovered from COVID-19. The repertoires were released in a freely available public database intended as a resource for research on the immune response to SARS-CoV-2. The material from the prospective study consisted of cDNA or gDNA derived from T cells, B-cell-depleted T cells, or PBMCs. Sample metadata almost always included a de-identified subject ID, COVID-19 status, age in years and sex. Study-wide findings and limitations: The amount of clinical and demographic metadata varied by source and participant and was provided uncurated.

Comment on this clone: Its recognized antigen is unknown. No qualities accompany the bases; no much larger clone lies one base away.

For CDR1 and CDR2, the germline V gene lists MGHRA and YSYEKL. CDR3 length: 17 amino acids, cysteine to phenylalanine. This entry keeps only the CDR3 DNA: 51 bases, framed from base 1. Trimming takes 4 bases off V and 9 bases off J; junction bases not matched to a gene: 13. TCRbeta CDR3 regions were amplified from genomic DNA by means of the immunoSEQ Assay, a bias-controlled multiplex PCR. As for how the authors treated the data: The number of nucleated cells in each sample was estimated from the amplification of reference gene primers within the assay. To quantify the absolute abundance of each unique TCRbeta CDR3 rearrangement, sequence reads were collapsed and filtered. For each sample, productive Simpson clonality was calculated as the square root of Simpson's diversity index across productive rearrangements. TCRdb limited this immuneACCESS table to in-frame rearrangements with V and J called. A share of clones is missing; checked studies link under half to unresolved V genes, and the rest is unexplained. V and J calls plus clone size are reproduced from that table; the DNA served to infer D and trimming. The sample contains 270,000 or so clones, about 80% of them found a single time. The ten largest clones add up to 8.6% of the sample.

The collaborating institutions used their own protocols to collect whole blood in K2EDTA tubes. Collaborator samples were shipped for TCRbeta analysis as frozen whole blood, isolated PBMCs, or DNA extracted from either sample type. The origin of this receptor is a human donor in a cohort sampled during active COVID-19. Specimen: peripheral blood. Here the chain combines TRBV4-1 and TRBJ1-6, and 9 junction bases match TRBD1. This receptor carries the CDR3 CASSLDRGRGTGSPLHF. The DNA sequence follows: TGCGCCAGCAGCCTGGACAGGGGAAGAGGTACCGGTTCACCCCTCCACTTT.